Presented here are 6 T cell receptor beta chains from one specimen sequenced in a study of CD8+ T cells in alopecia areata. After isolation, RNA underwent reverse transcription to generate cDNA as the sequencing template. Sequenced by immunoSEQ multiplex PCR; TCRdb stores in-frame clones only, minus some. The data hold some 200,000 clones, with less than 50% observed a single time. Regarding treatment: oral pan-JAK inhibitor, 5-10 mg twice daily. The sample was CD4+ T cells sorted from blood, taken at approximately week 36, from a patient treated with tofacitinib. The receptors were sampled from a human donor with alopecia areata.

The chain combines TRBV29-1 with TRBJ2-7, with D possibly matching TRBD2 (6 bases). CDR1 and CDR2 (germline): SQVTM, ANQGSEA. Trimming took off 5 bases at V and 5 bases at J, with 13 bases between the two ends. The CDR3 consists of 12 residues. DNA for the CDR3: TGCAGCGTTCGGGACTTAGTGGACGAGCAGTACTTC. It specifies CSVRDLVDEQYF.

This clone was observed a handful of times. The chain joins TRBV30 to TRBJ2-1; TRBD2 agrees at 9 bases. CDR3 length: 13 amino acids. In germline, CDR1 is GTSNPN, CDR2 SVGIG (reference sequence). Germline trimming cut 2 bases from V and 8 bases from J; bases unmatched to any gene: 4. CDR3 coding DNA: TGTGCCTGGAGTTTAGCGGGAGTCCATGAGCAGTTCTTC. It yields the protein CAWSLAGVHEQFF.

The gene calls are TRBV4-1 and TRBJ2-1; 11 bases agree with TRBD2. The V segment lost 3 bases and the J segment 7 bases; nucleotides outside the gene matches: 5. This CDR3 contains 15 residues. Germline V gene sequence: CDR1 MGHRA, CDR2 YSYEKL. CDR3 sequence (DNA): TGCGCCAGCAGCCATCCGGGACTAGCGGTGAATGAGCAGTTCTTC. Its translation is CASSHPGLAVNEQFF.

The V gene is TRBV25-1, the J gene TRBJ2-3, with D possibly matching TRBD2 (5 bases). This CDR3 comprises 14 residues. Germline CDR1 and CDR2: MGHDK and SYGVNS. V lost 4 bases and J lost 0, with 8 bases in between. CDR3 nucleotide sequence: TGTGCCAGCAGTGTTGCGGGTAGCACAGATACGCAGTATTTT. It translates to CASSVAGSTDTQYF.

This rearrangement joins TRBV7-2 to TRBJ1-1; the D gene is possibly TRBD1 (5 bases). CDR3 size: 14 residues. The germline V gene encodes CDR1 SGHTA and CDR2 FQGNSA. The V end lost 3 bases, the J end lost 2 bases, and 10 bases lay between the germline ends. This CDR3 reads CASSFPQANTEAFF. The CDR3 coding sequence is TGTGCCAGCAGCTTTCCACAGGCAAACACTGAAGCTTTCTTT.

The chain couples TRBV30 to TRBJ2-2; a weak D match, TRBD1 (6 bases). Trimming shortened V by 0 bases and J by 6 bases, and 11 bases separated the two germline ends. Germline CDR1 reads GTSNPN; CDR2 reads SVGIG (reference sequence). There are 14 residues in the CDR3. CDR3 amino acids: CAWSVRDTSGELFF. The CDR3 DNA sequence: TGTGCCTGGAGTGTACGGGACACCTCCGGGGAGCTGTTTTTT.